This is a list of T cell receptor beta chains from one sample in a study of T-cell reconstitution after alpha-beta-depleted transplantation in children. One entry per CDR3 protein, called by TCRdb with MiXCR from the PCR reads. The sample holds approximately 350,000 distinct CDR3 sequences, about 9.3% seen once. The material was PBMCs from the stem cell graft donor, obtained from the stem cell graft. The receptors shown here come from a human donor who donated a stem cell graft to a child with acute lymphoblastic leukemia. The CDR3 runs from the conserved cysteine through the conserved F or W. Fields, in order: D gene, J gene, clone size, V gene, CDR3 DNA, CDR3 protein. The D gene is left open where the match is weak. Not every row has a clone size; where given, it reads once, few, many or a size class.

NA | TRBJ1-1 | few | TRBV6-2/TRBV6-3 | TGTGCCAGCAGTTGGGGGTCCACTGAAGCTTTCTTT | CASSWGSTEAFF
TRBD1 | TRBJ2-1 | few | TRBV20-1 | TGCAGTGCTAGAGCCGGGGACAGCGACTACAATGAGCAGTTCTTC | CSARAGDSDYNEQFF
TRBD1 | TRBJ2-2 | many | TRBV5-1 | TGCGCCAGCAGCCGGGGACAGGGGGCCGGTGGCACCGGGGAGCTGTTTTTT | CASSRGQGAGGTGELFF
NA | TRBJ2-1 | NA | TRBV11-2 | TGTGCCAGCAGCTTAGACATCGGACAGTACAATGAGCATTTCTTC | CASSLDIGQYNEHFF
NA | TRBJ1-1 | once | TRBV2 | TGTGCCAGCAGTGAGATGAACACTGAAGCTTTCTTT | CASSEMNTEAFF
TRBD1 | TRBJ2-7 | NA | TRBV6-2/TRBV6-3 | TGTGCCAGCAGTTATCCGCCGGGACAGGGTGGCGAGCAGTACTTC | CASSYPPGQGGEQYF
NA | TRBJ2-7 | NA | TRBV12-3/TRBV12-4 | TGTGCCAGCAGTTCCGAGACAGGAAACGAGCAGTACTTC | CASSSETGNEQYF
NA | TRBJ2-7 | many | TRBV12-3/TRBV12-4 | TGTGCCAGCAGTCGCGTTGGGTCCTACGAGCAGTACTTC | CASSRVGSYEQYF
NA | TRBJ2-5 | few | TRBV24-1 | TGTGCCACCAGTACACCGCGCCAGGACCAAGAGACCCAGTACTTC | CATSTPRQDQETQYF
NA | TRBJ2-1 | NA | TRBV7-8 | TGTGCCAGCAGCTATACCCCGGGAAAGCAGGATGAGCAGTTCTTC | CASSYTPGKQDEQFF
NA | TRBJ1-4 | many | TRBV6-1 | TGTGCCAGCAGTATCACTGGGCCCAGGTTGTTTTTT | CASSITGPRLFF
TRBD1 | TRBJ2-1 | NA | TRBV10-3 | TGTGCCATCAGTGAGTCGCGACAGGGGGTTGAGCAGTTCTTC | CAISESRQGVEQFF
TRBD1 | TRBJ2-3 | many | TRBV7-9 | TGTGCCAGCAGCCCAGCCGGGACAGGGACTAGCACAGATACGCAGTATTTT | CASSPAGTGTSTDTQYF
NA | TRBJ2-7 | many | TRBV7-9 | TGTGCCAGCAGCCCTGAGGCTTTGTACGAGCAGTACTTC | CASSPEALYEQYF
NA | TRBJ2-5 | NA | TRBV9 | TGTGCCAGCGGCGGAGGGGGGGAGACCCAGTACTTC | CASGGGGETQYF
NA | TRBJ1-1 | many | TRBV9 | TGTGCCAGCAGCAGGGACGGGACTGAAGCTTTCTTT | CASSRDGTEAFF
TRBD2 | TRBJ2-5 | many | TRBV5-1 | TGCGCCAGCAGCTTCCCAGCGGGAGGGTCCGAAGACCTCCAAGAGACCCAGTACTTC | CASSFPAGGSEDLQETQYF
TRBD2 | TRBJ2-7 | few | TRBV5-1 | TGCGCCAGCAGCGACAGGACTAGCGGGATCTACGAGCAGTACTTC | CASSDRTSGIYEQYF
NA | TRBJ2-7 | few | TRBV27 | TGTGCCAGCAGTTTATCTGAAGGGACCGAGCAGTACTTC | CASSLSEGTEQYF
TRBD2 | TRBJ2-7 | few | TRBV5-1 | TGCGCCAGCAGGCTAGCGGGAGGTCCCGAGCAGTACTTC | CASRLAGGPEQYF
TRBD2 | TRBJ2-7 | NA | TRBV11-1 | TGTGCCAGCAGCTGGGGGGCCGGACTAGCGGCCTACGAGCAGTACTTC | CASSWGAGLAAYEQYF
NA | TRBJ1-6 | many | TRBV28 | TGTGCCAGCAGTTTCCCAACTTCAGGGACGGGGAATTCACCCCTCCACTTT | CASSFPTSGTGNSPLHF
NA | TRBJ2-4 | NA | TRBV7-2 | TGTGCCAGCAGCTTAGCAAACATTCAGTACTTC | CASSLANIQYF
NA | TRBJ1-1 | few | TRBV28 | TGTGCCAGCAGTTTAAGACAGGCTATGAACACTGAAGCTTTCTTT | CASSLRQAMNTEAFF
TRBD2 | TRBJ2-2 | few | TRBV29-1 | TGCAGCGTTGGTGGGCTAGCGGGAGGTCTCAACACCGGGGAGCTGTTTTTT | CSVGGLAGGLNTGELFF
TRBD1 | TRBJ2-7 | few | TRBV24-1 | TGTGCCACCATTCCGGACAGGGAATACGAGCAGTACTTC | CATIPDREYEQYF
NA | TRBJ1-2 | many | TRBV29-1 | TGCAGCGTTGAAGATCGTGATCCTAACTATGGCTACACCTTC | CSVEDRDPNYGYTF
NA | TRBJ1-5 | NA | TRBV28 | TGTGCCAGCAGTTCGGATCAGCCCCAGCATTTT | CASSSDQPQHF
TRBD1 | TRBJ2-2 | NA | TRBV12-5 | TGTGCTAGTGGTTTGGTACTGGGACAGAGGAACACCGGGGAGCTGTTTTTT | CASGLVLGQRNTGELFF